The 12 T cell receptor beta chains below were found in one sample sequenced in a study of blood T cell repertoires in COVID-19. Sequenced by immunoSEQ multiplex PCR; TCRdb stores in-frame clones only, minus some. This sample yields about 45,000 clones, of which roughly 69% are seen a single time; 6.2% belongs to the top ten. Sequencing was carried out using peripheral blood. All receptors derive from a man older than 75 with acute or convalescent COVID-19.

This clone was observed a handful of times. The rearrangement uses TRBV6-6 and TRBJ1-4, with TRBD1 identical over 7 bases. Germline-derived CDR1 and CDR2 are MNHNY and SVGAGI (reference sequence). This CDR3 is built from 15 residues. The V and J ends lost 6 bases and 0 bases, in that order; junction bases with no gene match: 4. The CDR3 reads CASSRDSSTNEKLFF. The CDR3, as DNA: TGTGCCAGCAGCAGGGACAGCTCAACTAATGAAAAACTGTTTTTT.

This clone was detected only a few times. The rearrangement uses TRBV5-4 and TRBJ2-2, with D unresolved. Between the trimmed V and J ends, which lost 0 bases and 3 bases, there was a span of 6 bases. CDR1 and CDR2 (germline): SGHNT, YYREEE (reference sequence). The CDR3 is made up of 14 amino acids. The CDR3 DNA reads TGTGCCAGCAGCTTGGACACCGACACCGGGGAGCTGTTTTTT. Residues: CASSLDTDTGELFF.

As DNA, the CDR3 is TGTGCCAGCAGCTTCCCCGTCGAGGGCGCTGAAGCTTTCTTT. It translates to CASSFPVEGAEAFF. The chain joins TRBV7-9 to TRBJ1-1; D remains unclear. Between the trimmed V and J ends, which lost 3 bases and 6 bases, there was a span of 14 bases. CDR3 length: 14 amino acids. In germline, CDR1 is SEHNR, CDR2 FQNEAQ (reference sequence).

The chain couples TRBV18 to TRBJ1-1; 8 nucleotides match TRBD1. This CDR3 spans 15 amino acids. Germline V gene data show CDR1 as KGHSH and CDR2 as LQKENI. Losses at the gene ends were 2 bases for V and 0 bases for J; bases not matched to a gene: 2. Here the CDR3 DNA reads TGTGCCAGCTCACCAGGACAGGGACTGAACACTGAAGCTTTCTTT. It encodes CASSPGQGLNTEAFF.

This chain joins TRBV12-3 or TRBV12-4 and TRBJ1-5, with 7 positions matching TRBD1. The CDR3 consists of 13 residues. The V gene end was trimmed by 8 bases and the J gene end by 9 bases; junction bases not matched to a gene: 10. The DNA of the CDR3 is TGTGCCAGCCAAGGGACAGCTCAGGGGCCCCAGCATTTT. This codes for CASQGTAQGPQHF.

This chain uses TRBV11-3 with TRBJ2-5; 7 nucleotides align to TRBD2. Germline V gene data show CDR1 as SGHNT and CDR2 as YENEEA. CDR3 length: 17 amino acids. Unmatched junction bases numbered 12, after V lost 1 base and J lost 4 bases. CDR3: CASSLGASSAGRETQYF. The DNA for the CDR3 is TGTGCCAGCAGCTTAGGGGCTAGCTCAGCGGGACGAGAGACCCAGTACTTC.

This chain uses TRBV6-2 or TRBV6-3 with TRBJ2-1; a possible D gene is TRBD2 (6 bases). V lost 6 bases, J lost 6 bases, and 15 bases lay in between. The CDR3 is 14 residues long. CDR1 and CDR2 from the germline V gene are MNHEY and SVGEGT. This chain's CDR3 is CASSLRRDGNEQFF. Written as DNA, the CDR3 is TGTGCCAGCAGCCTCCGGCGGGACGGCAATGAGCAGTTCTTC.

This clone showed up just a few times. The CDR3 loop is CASSGTGTGETQYF. CDR3 DNA sequence: TGTGCCAGCAGCGGGACCGGGACAGGAGAGACCCAGTACTTC. The J gene is TRBJ2-5, the V gene TRBV9; 8 nucleotides agree with TRBD1. Germline loops: CDR1 SGDLS, CDR2 YYNGEE. The junction had 5 bases not matched to a gene; V was cut back by 3 bases and J by 4 bases. The CDR3 is 14 residues long. Full variable domain (remainder filled in from reference TRBV9 and TRBJ2-5): DSGVTQTPKHLITATGQRVTLRCSPRSGDLSVYWYQQSLDQGLQFLIQYYNGEERAKGNILERFSAQQFPDLHSELNLSSLELGDSALYFCASSGTGTGETQYFGPGTRLLVL.

The chain is built from TRBV18 and TRBJ1-6; TRBD1 might be the D (5 bases). The CDR3 consists of 16 residues. V lost 6 bases and J 0 bases, leaving 12 bases between the germline ends. Germline values: CDR1 KGHSH, CDR2 LQKENI. For the CDR3, the DNA is TGTGCCAGCTCCCAACCTCAGGGCTCCTATAATTCACCCCTCCACTTT. Translating it yields CASSQPQGSYNSPLHF. Full variable domain (remainder filled in from reference TRBV18 and TRBJ1-6): NAGVMQNPRHLVRRRGQEARLRCSPMKGHSHVYWYRQLPEEGLKFMVYLQKENIIDESGMPKERFSAEFPKEGPSILRIQQVVRGDSAAYFCASSQPQGSYNSPLHFGNGTRLTVT.

The chain uses TRBV5-6 and TRBJ2-3; perhaps TRBD2 as D (6 bases). With 4 bases removed from V and 6 bases from J, the gap between germline ends came to 12 bases. This CDR3 contains 13 residues. CDR1 and CDR2 (germline): SGHDT, YYEEEE. The CDR3 DNA is TGTGCCAGCAGCCGGGACTCGCGGGATACGCAGTATTTT. It specifies CASSRDSRDTQYF.

This sequence joins TRBV11-2 and TRBJ2-3; D is possibly TRBD1 (6 bases). V lost 1 base and J 4 bases, leaving 15 bases between the germline ends. Germline values: CDR1 SGHAT, CDR2 FQNNGV. There are 16 residues in the CDR3. In nucleotides, the CDR3 is TGTGCCAGCAGCTTAGGCGCTGGGGGCGGTGCAGATACGCAGTATTTT. This gives the protein CASSLGAGGGADTQYF. Based on the CDR3 plus reference TRBV11-2 and TRBJ2-3, the full variable domain is EAGVAQSPRYKIIEKRQSVAFWCNPISGHATLYWYQQILGQGPKLLIQFQNNGVVDDSQLPKDRFSAERLKGVDSTLKIQPAKLEDSAVYLCASSLGAGGGADTQYFGPGTRLTVL.

This clone was seen more than once but under ten times. This chain joins TRBV6-2 or TRBV6-3 and TRBJ2-1, with 7 bases matching TRBD1. The CDR3 contains 16 residues. CDR1 MNHEY and CDR2 SVGEGT come from the germline V gene. J lost 5 bases, V lost 2 bases, and 9 bases had no gene match. In nucleotides, the CDR3 is TGTGCCAGCAGTTACCATAGACAGGGCCGACACAATGAGCAGTTCTTC. Its translation: CASSYHRQGRHNEQFF.